These 4 T cell receptor beta chains share one sample of origin, sequenced in a study of shared clonotypes between healthy human individuals. This table comes from immunoSEQ multiplex PCR, and its TCRdb copy is limited to in-frame clones, with some not included. This table has about 2.3 million clones, over 90% appearing once. Input material: naive CD4+ T cells from PBMCs. Subset here: CD45RA+ positively selected. These receptors were obtained from a man between 18 and 35 years old in good health. Some clones in this sample may be carry-over from other donors' samples.

This clone is a singleton in its sample. The genes are TRBV30 and TRBJ2-1, with a possible D match to TRBD1 (6 bases). V was shortened by 7 bases and J by 2 bases, with 12 bases between the two germline ends. The CDR3 has 13 residues. Germline CDR1 GTSNPN, CDR2 SVGIG (reference sequence). The CDR3 here is CASAGVPYNEQFF. DNA of the CDR3: TGTGCCTCCGCAGGGGTTCCCTACAATGAGCAGTTCTTC.

On this clone: The sample carries other DNA sequences with the same CDR3. The chain has TRBV28 and TRBJ2-1, with 10 bases fitting TRBD1. The germline V gene encodes CDR1 MDHEN and CDR2 SYDVKM. Trimming at V came to 4 bases and at J to 4 bases, leaving 7 bases not matched to a gene. The CDR3 is 16 amino acids. DNA of the CDR3: TGTGCCAGCAGTTCCCCGACAGGGGGCGCTTACAATGAGCAGTTCTTC. This translates into CASSSPTGGAYNEQFF.

The chain uses TRBV23-1 and TRBJ2-1; D may correspond to TRBD1 or TRBD2 (10 bases each). TRBV23-1 is flagged as an ORF with uncertain function. V gave up 2 bases and J gave up 10 bases, with 21 bases separating them. The CDR3 spans 16 residues. This chain's CDR3 is CASSQGRDRGLAEQFF. CDR3 in DNA: TGCGCCAGCAGTCAAGGCCGGGACAGGGGACTAGCGGAGCAGTTCTTC.

V is TRBV5-6 and J is TRBJ2-3, with D unclear. Germline values: CDR1 SGHDT, CDR2 YYEEEE. The CDR3 consists of 14 residues. Trimming took off 0 bases at V and 7 bases at J, with 12 bases between the two ends. CDR3 amino acids: CASSLGSVGNTQYF. CDR3 coding DNA: TGTGCCAGCAGCTTGGGTTCCGTTGGAAATACGCAGTATTTT.